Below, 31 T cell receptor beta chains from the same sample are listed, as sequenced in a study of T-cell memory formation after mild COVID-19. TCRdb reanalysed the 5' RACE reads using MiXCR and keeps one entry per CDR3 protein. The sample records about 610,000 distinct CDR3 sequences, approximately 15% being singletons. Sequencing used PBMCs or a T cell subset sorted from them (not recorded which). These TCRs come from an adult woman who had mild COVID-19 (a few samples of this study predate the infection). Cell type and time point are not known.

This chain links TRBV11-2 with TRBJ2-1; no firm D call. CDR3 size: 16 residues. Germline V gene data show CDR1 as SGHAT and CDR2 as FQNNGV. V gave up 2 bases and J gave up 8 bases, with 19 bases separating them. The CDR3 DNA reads TGTGCCAGCAGCTTAAGTCCCCCATTCGAGACCTATGAGCAGTTCTTC. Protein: CASSLSPPFETYEQFF.

CDR3: CASSAQQGNEKLFF. In DNA, the CDR3 is TGTGCCAGCAGCGCACAACAGGGTAATGAAAAACTGTTTTTT. The chain has TRBV7-9 and TRBJ1-4, with a tentative D call TRBD1 (6 bases). Germline V gene data show CDR1 as SEHNR and CDR2 as FQNEAQ (reference sequence). V was pared by 5 bases and J by 4 bases, with 11 bases between. The CDR3 contains 14 residues.

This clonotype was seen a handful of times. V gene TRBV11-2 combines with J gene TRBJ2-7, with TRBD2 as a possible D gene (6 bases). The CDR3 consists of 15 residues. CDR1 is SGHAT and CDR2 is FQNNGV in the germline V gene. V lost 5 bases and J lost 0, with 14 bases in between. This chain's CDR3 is CASSESPAGSYEQYF. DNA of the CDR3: TGTGCCAGCAGCGAATCACCAGCGGGCTCCTACGAGCAGTACTTC.

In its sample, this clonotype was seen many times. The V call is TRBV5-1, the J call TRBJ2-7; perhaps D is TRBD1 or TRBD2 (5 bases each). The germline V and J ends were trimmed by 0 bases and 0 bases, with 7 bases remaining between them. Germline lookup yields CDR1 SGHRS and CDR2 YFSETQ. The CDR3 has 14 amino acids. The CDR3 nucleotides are TGCGCCAGCAGCTTGGGAGGGGACTCCTACGAGCAGTACTTC. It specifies CASSLGGDSYEQYF.

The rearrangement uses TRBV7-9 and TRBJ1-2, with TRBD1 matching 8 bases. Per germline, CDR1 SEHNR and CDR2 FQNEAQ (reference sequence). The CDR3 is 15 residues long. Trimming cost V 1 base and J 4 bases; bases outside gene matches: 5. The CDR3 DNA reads TGTGCCAGCAGCTTAGGAGAGGACAGGGTCTATGGCTACACCTTC. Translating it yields CASSLGEDRVYGYTF.

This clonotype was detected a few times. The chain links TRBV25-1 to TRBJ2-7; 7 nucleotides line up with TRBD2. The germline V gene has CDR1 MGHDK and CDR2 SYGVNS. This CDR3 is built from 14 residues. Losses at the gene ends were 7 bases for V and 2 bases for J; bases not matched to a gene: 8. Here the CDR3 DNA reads TGTGCCAGCACCCCTATACTAGCGCCCTACGAGCAGTACTTC. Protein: CASTPILAPYEQYF.

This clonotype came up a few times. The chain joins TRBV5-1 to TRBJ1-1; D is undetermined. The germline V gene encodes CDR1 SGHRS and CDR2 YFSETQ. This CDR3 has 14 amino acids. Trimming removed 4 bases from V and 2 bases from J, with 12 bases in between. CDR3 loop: CASSHHDGNTEAFF. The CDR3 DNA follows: TGCGCCAGCAGCCACCACGACGGAAACACTGAAGCTTTCTTT.

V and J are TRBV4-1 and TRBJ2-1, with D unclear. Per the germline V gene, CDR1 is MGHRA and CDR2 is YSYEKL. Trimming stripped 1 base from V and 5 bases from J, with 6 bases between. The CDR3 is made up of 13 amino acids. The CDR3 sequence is CASSQVGDNEQFF. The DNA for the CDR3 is TGCGCCAGCAGCCAAGTCGGAGACAATGAGCAGTTCTTC.

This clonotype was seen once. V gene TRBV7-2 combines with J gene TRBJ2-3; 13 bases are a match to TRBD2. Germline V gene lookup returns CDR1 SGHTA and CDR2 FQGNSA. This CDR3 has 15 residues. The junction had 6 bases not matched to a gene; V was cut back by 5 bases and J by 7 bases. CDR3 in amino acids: CASSPRTSGSNTQYF. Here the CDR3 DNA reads TGTGCCAGCAGCCCAAGGACTAGCGGGAGTAATACGCAGTATTTT.

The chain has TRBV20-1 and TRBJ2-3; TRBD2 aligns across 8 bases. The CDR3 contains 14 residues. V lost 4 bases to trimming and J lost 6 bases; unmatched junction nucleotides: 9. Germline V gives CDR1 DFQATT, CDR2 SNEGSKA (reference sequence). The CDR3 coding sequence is TGCAGTGCTATCCCCGGAGCGGGGGCGGATACGCAGTATTTT. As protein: CSAIPGAGADTQYF.

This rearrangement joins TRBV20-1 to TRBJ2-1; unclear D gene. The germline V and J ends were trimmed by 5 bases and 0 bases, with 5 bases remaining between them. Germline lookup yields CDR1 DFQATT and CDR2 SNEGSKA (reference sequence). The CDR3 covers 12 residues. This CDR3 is CSAGRSYNEQFF. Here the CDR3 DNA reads TGCAGTGCTGGACGCTCCTACAATGAGCAGTTCTTC.

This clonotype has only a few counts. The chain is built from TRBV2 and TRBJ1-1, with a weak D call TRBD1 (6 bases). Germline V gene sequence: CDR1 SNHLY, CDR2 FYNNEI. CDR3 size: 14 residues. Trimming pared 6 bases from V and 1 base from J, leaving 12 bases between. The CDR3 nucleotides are TGTGCCAGCAGCGCTCTGGGGGCGAACACTGAAGCTTTCTTT. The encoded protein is CASSALGANTEAFF.

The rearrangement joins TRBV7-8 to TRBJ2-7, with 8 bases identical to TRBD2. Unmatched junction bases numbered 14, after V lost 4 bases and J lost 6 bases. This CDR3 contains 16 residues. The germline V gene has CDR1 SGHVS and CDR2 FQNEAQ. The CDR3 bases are TGTGCCAGCAGCTCCGCGGGAGGCAGATCGTCAGGCGAGCAGTACTTC. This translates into CASSSAGGRSSGEQYF.

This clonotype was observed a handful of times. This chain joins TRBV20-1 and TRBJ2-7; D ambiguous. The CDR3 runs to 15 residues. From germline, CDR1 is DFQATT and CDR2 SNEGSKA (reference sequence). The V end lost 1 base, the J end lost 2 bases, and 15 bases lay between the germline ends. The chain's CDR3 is CSARAPEQHAYEQYF. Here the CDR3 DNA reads TGCAGTGCTAGAGCGCCCGAACAGCACGCCTACGAGCAGTACTTC.

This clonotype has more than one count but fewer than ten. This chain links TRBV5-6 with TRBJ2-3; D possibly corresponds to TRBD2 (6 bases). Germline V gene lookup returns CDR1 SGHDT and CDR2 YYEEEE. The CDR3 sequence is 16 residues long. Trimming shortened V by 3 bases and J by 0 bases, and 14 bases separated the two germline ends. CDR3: CASSSSGLLSTDTQYF. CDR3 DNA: TGTGCCAGCAGCTCTTCGGGACTCCTCAGCACAGATACGCAGTATTTT. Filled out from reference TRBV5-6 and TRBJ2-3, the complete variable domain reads DAGVTQSPTHLIKTRGQQVTLRCSPKSGHDTVSWYQQALGQGPQFIFQYYEEEERQRGNFPDRFSGHQFPNYSSELNVNALLLGDSALYLCASSSSGLLSTDTQYFGPGTRLTVL.

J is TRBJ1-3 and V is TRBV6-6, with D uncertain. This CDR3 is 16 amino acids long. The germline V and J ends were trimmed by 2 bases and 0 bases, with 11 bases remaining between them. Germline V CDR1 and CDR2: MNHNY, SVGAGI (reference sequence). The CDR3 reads CASSYRVVDSGNTIYF. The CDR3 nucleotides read TGTGCCAGCAGTTACCGCGTGGTGGACTCTGGAAACACCATATATTTT.

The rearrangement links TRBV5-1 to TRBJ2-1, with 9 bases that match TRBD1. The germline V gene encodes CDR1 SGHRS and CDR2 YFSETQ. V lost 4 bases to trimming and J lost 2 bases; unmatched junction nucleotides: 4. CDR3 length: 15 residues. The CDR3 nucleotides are TGCGCCAGCAGCCCCCGGACAGGGGCCTACAATGAGCAGTTCTTC. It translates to CASSPRTGAYNEQFF.

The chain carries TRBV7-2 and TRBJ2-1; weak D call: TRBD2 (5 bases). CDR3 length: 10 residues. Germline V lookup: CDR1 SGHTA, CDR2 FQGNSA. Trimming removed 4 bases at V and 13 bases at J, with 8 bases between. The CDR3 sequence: CASSSGIQFF. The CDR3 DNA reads TGTGCCAGCAGCTCCGGGATCCAGTTCTTC.

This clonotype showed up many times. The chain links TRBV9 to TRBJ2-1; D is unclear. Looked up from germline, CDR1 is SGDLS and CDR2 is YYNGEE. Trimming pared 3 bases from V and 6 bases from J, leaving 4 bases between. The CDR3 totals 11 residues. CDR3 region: CASSAGNEQFF. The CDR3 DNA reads TGTGCCAGCAGCGCAGGCAATGAGCAGTTCTTC.

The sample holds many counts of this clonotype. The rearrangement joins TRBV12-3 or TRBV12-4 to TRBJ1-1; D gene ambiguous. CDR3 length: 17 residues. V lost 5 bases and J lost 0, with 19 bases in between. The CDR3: CASSQASEPSMNTEAFF. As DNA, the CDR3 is TGTGCCAGCAGTCAGGCTAGCGAACCAAGCATGAACACTGAAGCTTTCTTT.

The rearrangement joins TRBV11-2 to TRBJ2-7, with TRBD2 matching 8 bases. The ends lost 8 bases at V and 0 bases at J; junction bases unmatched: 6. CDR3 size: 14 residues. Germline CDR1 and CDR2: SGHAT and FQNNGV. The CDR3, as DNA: TGTGCCAGCCAGCGGGGGCACAGCTCCTACGAGCAGTACTTC. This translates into CASQRGHSSYEQYF.

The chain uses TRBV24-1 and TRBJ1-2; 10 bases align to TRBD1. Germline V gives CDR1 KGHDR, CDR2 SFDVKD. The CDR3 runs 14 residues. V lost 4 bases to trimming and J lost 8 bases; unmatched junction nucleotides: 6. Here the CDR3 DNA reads TGTGCCACCAGTGACCGAGGGACAGGGGTAGGCTACACCTTC. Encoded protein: CATSDRGTGVGYTF.

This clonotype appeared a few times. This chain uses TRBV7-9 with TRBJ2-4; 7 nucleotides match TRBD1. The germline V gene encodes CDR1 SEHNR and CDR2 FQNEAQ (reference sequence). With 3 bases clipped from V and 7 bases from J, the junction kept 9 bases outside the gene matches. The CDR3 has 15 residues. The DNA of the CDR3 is TGTGCCAGCAGCTTCCCCGGGACAGTGAGGAACATTCAGTACTTC. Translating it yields CASSFPGTVRNIQYF.

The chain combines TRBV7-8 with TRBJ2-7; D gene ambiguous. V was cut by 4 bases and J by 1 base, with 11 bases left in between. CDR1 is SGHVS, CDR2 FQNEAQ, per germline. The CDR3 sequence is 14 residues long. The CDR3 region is CASSYVDRSYEQYF. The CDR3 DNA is TGTGCCAGCAGCTATGTGGACCGTTCCTACGAGCAGTACTTC.

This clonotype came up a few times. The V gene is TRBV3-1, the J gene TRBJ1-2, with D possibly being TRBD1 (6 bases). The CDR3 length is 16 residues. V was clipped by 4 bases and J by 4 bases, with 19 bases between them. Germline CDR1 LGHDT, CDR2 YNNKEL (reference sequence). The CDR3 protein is CASSRGTPSASYGYTF. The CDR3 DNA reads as TGTGCCAGCAGCCGAGGGACACCTTCGGCTAGCTATGGCTACACCTTC.

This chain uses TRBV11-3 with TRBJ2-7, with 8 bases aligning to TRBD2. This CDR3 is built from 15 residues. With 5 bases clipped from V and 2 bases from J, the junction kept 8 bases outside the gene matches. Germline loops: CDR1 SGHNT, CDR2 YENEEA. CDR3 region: CASSPRGAGAYEQYF. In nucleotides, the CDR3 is TGTGCCAGCAGCCCCCGCGGAGCGGGAGCCTACGAGCAGTACTTC.

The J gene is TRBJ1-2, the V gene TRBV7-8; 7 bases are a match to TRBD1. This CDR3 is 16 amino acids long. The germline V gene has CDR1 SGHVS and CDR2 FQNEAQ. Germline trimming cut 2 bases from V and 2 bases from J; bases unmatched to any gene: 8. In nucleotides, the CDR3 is TGTGCCAGCAGCTTAATCAGGGGGGGCTGGAACTATGGCTACACCTTC. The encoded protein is CASSLIRGGWNYGYTF.

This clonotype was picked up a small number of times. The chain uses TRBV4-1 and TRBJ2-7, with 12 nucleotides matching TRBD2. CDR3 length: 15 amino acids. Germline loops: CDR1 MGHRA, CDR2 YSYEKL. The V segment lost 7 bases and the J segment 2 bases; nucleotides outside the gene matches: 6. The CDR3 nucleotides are TGCGCCAGCACCGTCCTAGCGGGGGGGACCTACGAGCAGTACTTC. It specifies CASTVLAGGTYEQYF.

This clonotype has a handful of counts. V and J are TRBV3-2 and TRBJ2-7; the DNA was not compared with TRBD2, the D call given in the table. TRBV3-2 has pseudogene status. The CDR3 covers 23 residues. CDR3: CASSQEPGTSGRAIDELLRSPYF. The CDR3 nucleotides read TGTGCCAGCAGCCAAGAACCCGGGACTAGCGGGAGGGCCATTGACGAATTGCTACGATCGCCGTACTTC.

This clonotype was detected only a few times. For the CDR3, the DNA is TGTGCCTGGAGTTACCGGGGCGGAAAACTGTTTTTT. Translation: CAWSYRGGKLFF. J is TRBJ1-4 and V is TRBV30; D possibly corresponds to TRBD1 (5 bases). Germline V gene lookup returns CDR1 GTSNPN and CDR2 SVGIG (reference sequence). This CDR3 has 12 amino acids. Trimming took 2 bases from V and 10 from J, leaving 11 bases between them.

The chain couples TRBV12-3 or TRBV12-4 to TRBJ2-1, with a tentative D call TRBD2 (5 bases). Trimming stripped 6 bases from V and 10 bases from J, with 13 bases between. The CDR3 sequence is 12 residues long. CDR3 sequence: CASRPSIAEQFF. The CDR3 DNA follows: TGTGCCAGCAGACCATCGATAGCGGAGCAGTTCTTC.